This TCR beta chain was recorded in a study of CD8 T cells in ankylosing spondylitis. This clonotype was picked up a small number of times. Trimming shortened V by 4 bases and J by 0 bases, and 7 bases separated the two germline ends. This CDR3 contains 14 residues. Germline V gene lookup returns CDR1 SGHTA and CDR2 FQGNSA. TCRdb processed the 5' RACE reads anew with MiXCR; each CDR3 protein has one entry. Here the sample spans tens of thousands of distinct CDR3 sequences, about 7.8% being singletons. This TCR was sampled from a male donor with ankylosing spondylitis or in good health (not recorded which). The V gene is TRBV7-2, the J gene TRBJ1-3; D is unclear. The sequencing sample was made of blood, either unsorted or a sorted T cell fraction (not recorded which). CDR3 DNA sequence: TGTGCCAGCAGCTCGAGTAACTCTGGAAACACCATATATTTT. This translates into CASSSSNSGNTIYF.